Listed below are T cell receptor beta chains from one sample, sequenced in a study of human T cells and chemical hapten exposure. TCRdb reprocessed the RACE reads with MiXCR, giving one entry per CDR3 protein. This sample has under 90,000 distinct CDR3 sequences, with over 7% found just once. Sample: whole blood. These receptor sequences come from a male donor in good health. Some clones in this sample may be carry-over from other donors' samples. CDR3s include the opening cysteine and the closing phenylalanine or tryptophan. Fields, in order: clone size, J gene, CDR3 length, D gene, V gene, CDR3 DNA, CDR3 protein. A D gene is named only where the DNA matches it firmly. Rows give clone size only sometimes, using once, few, many, or a class for an expanded clone.

>-|TRBJ1-1|15|-|TRBV4-2
TGTGCCAGCAGCCAAGAGGGGGGGGACACGGTGAAAGCTTTCTTT
CASSQEGGDTVKAFF
>many|TRBJ1-1|15|-|TRBV11-2
TGTGCCAGCAGCTTAGAAGGGGGGATGAACACTGAAGCTTTCTTT
CASSLEGGMNTEAFF
>few|TRBJ2-1|17|TRBD2|TRBV20-1
TGCAGTGCTAGAGATATAGTAGCGGGAGGGTCCTACAATGAGCAGTTCTTC
CSARDIVAGGSYNEQFF
>-|TRBJ1-6|16|TRBD1|TRBV27
TGTGCCAGCAGTTTATCCGGGACAGGGTATAATTCACCCCTCCACTTT
CASSLSGTGYNSPLHF
>-|TRBJ2-5|19|-|TRBV6-5
TGTGCCAGCACCGGGACTCGTTTTAGAAGGGGTACGATTGGAGAGACCCAGTACTTC
CASTGTRFRRGTIGETQYF
>once|TRBJ2-5|13|-|TRBV10-3
TGTGCCATCAGTGAGGTCCACCAAGAGACCCAGTACTTC
CAISEVHQETQYF
>-|TRBJ2-6|19|TRBD2|TRBV6-1
TGTGCCAGCAGTCAACTACAGGGACTAGCGGGAGTTGGGGCCAACGTCCTGACTTTC
CASSQLQGLAGVGANVLTF
>few|TRBJ2-7|13|-|TRBV7-9
TGTGCCAGCAGCTCAAAATCTGGCTACGAGCAGTACTTC
CASSSKSGYEQYF
>few|TRBJ1-2|15|-|TRBV12-3/TRBV12-4
TGTGCCAGCAGTTTTTCGCCGGGACTGATTTATGGCTACACCTTC
CASSFSPGLIYGYTF
>few|TRBJ1-4|14|-|TRBV7-9
TGTGCCAGCAGCTTCCTTGCAACTAATGAAAAACTGTTTTTT
CASSFLATNEKLFF
>-|TRBJ1-5|13|-|TRBV6-5
TGTGCCAGCCAGATCGGGTACAATCAGCCCCAGCATTTT
CASQIGYNQPQHF
>many|TRBJ2-3|15|-|TRBV10-3
TGTGCCATCAGTGTCGGGCGGAAAAGCACAGATACGCAGTATTTT
CAISVGRKSTDTQYF
>-|TRBJ2-7|14|-|TRBV7-9
TGTGCCAGCAGTTATCCAGGACAGATCTACGAGCAGTACTTC
CASSYPGQIYEQYF
>few|TRBJ2-5|17|TRBD2|TRBV5-6
TGTGCCAGCAGCCGGCGGACTAGCGGGAGTTTTCAAGAGACCCAGTACTTC
CASSRRTSGSFQETQYF
>-|TRBJ1-2|13|-|TRBV7-9
TGTGCCAGCAGCTTAGGCAACACTCCTCGCTACACCTTC
CASSLGNTPRYTF